Presented here are 16 T cell receptor beta chains from one specimen sequenced in a study of blood T cell repertoires in COVID-19. The method was immunoSEQ multiplex PCR; TCRdb's version includes in-frame clones alone and lacks a portion of them. Of about 150,000 clones listed, around 80% are singletons. Sequencing input: peripheral blood. The receptors shown here come from a human donor with acute or convalescent COVID-19. The donor label of this sample is uncertain.

The chain's CDR3 is CASSQPLRDTHRGSSNQPQHF. The CDR3, as DNA: TGCGCCAGCAGTCAGCCGCTCCGGGACACGCATCGAGGGTCGAGCAATCAGCCCCAGCATTTT. The rearrangement links TRBV23-1 to TRBJ1-5; TRBD1 is a possible D gene (6 bases). TRBV23-1 is designated an ORF whose function remains uncertain. The CDR3 spans 21 residues. Between the trimmed V and J ends, which lost 3 bases and 1 base, there was a span of 28 bases.

The J gene is TRBJ2-2, the V gene TRBV2; no clear D gene. The V gene's germline CDR1 is SNHLY and CDR2 FYNNEI. The V gene lost 7 bases and the J gene lost 2 bases, with 11 bases spanning the gap. The CDR3 runs 14 residues. Here the CDR3 reads CASTGLVNTGELFF. The CDR3 DNA reads TGTGCCAGCACAGGTTTGGTCAACACCGGGGAGCTGTTTTTT.

The chain employs TRBV19 and TRBJ1-6, with 9 bases aligning to TRBD1. This CDR3 has 17 amino acids. V lost 3 bases and J lost 8; bases outside the gene matches: 11. Looked up from germline, CDR1 is LNHDA and CDR2 is SQIVND (reference sequence). In DNA form, the CDR3 reads TGTGCCAGTAGTATCCTCGGGACAGGGAACGCGTATTCACCCCTCCACTTT. As protein: CASSILGTGNAYSPLHF. The full variable domain, completed using reference TRBV19 and TRBJ1-6, is DGGITQSPKYLFRKEGQNVTLSCEQNLNHDAMYWYRQDPGQGLRLIYYSQIVNDFQKGDIAEGYSVSREKKESFPLTVTSAQKNPTAFYLCASSILGTGNAYSPLHFGNGTRLTVT.

This clone was observed a few times. The V call is TRBV29-1, the J call TRBJ1-1; 12 positions agree with TRBD1. V was clipped by 5 bases and J by 5 bases; unmatched bases: 9. There are 15 residues in the CDR3. Germline lookup yields CDR1 SQVTM and CDR2 ANQGSEA. Here the CDR3 reads CSVKRDRGRVTEAFF. CDR3 DNA sequence: TGCAGCGTTAAACGGGACAGGGGGCGTGTGACTGAAGCTTTCTTT.

CDR3 amino acids: CASSSPEIIRNTGELFF. CDR3 nucleotide sequence: TGTGCCAGCAGCTCCCCCGAGATAATACGGAACACCGGGGAGCTGTTTTTT. This rearrangement joins TRBV5-5 to TRBJ2-2; unclear D gene. V lost 3 bases and J 1 base, leaving 16 bases between the germline ends. Germline lookup yields CDR1 SGHKS and CDR2 YYEKEE (reference sequence). The CDR3 covers 17 residues. The full variable domain, its missing parts supplied by reference TRBV5-5 and TRBJ2-2, is DAGVTQSPTHLIKTRGQQVTLRCSPISGHKSVSWYQQVLGQGPQFIFQYYEKEERGRGNFPDRFSARQFPNYSSELNVNALLLGDSALYLCASSSPEIIRNTGELFFGEGSRLTVL.

This chain links TRBV19 with TRBJ1-4, with a possible D match to TRBD1 (5 bases). Germline values: CDR1 LNHDA, CDR2 SQIVND (reference sequence). The CDR3 length is 12 residues. Trimming left V 4 bases short and J 13 bases short, with 13 bases between. In DNA, the CDR3 is TGTGCCAGTAGTACCCAGGGTCTCGCACTGTTTTTT. Translated: CASSTQGLALFF.

This sequence joins TRBV6-5 and TRBJ1-2; possibly TRBD1 for D (6 bases). Germline CDR1 reads MNHEY; CDR2 reads SVGAGI. Trimming removed 5 bases at V and 4 bases at J, with 14 bases between. The CDR3 covers 14 residues. For the CDR3, the DNA is TGTGCCAGCAGTACGGGGGGCAGAGCCTATGGCTACACCTTC. Translating it yields CASSTGGRAYGYTF.

For the CDR3, the DNA is TGCGCCAGCAGCAATAGCGGGGGGCGAGAGACCCAGTACTTC. It translates to CASSNSGGRETQYF. The chain joins TRBV5-1 to TRBJ2-5; 10 bases align to TRBD2. This CDR3 is 14 amino acids long. In germline, CDR1 is SGHRS, CDR2 YFSETQ. V shed 4 bases and J 4 bases; nucleotides not matched to a gene: 4.

The chain uses TRBV3-1 (or the pseudogene TRBV3-2) and TRBJ1-2, with TRBD1 matching 9 bases. The CDR3 spans 17 residues. Germline loops: CDR1 LGHDT, CDR2 YNNKEL (reference sequence). The V segment lost 3 bases and the J segment 6 bases; nucleotides outside the gene matches: 14. This CDR3 reads CASSQWGRQGDADGYTF. The DNA for the CDR3 is TGTGCCAGCAGCCAGTGGGGGCGACAGGGGGACGCCGATGGCTACACCTTC.

This sequence joins TRBV30 and TRBJ1-6; a weak D match, TRBD1 (5 bases). This CDR3 has 15 amino acids. The V end lost 2 bases, the J end lost 14 bases, and 22 bases lay between the germline ends. Germline loops: CDR1 GTSNPN, CDR2 SVGIG (reference sequence). The CDR3 region is CAWSTSGRQYRALHF. In DNA, the CDR3 is TGTGCCTGGAGTACAAGCGGGCGACAGTATCGGGCCCTCCACTTT.

This clone was observed a single time. The chain employs TRBV14 and TRBJ1-2; D might be TRBD1 (5 bases). The V end was cut by 2 bases, the J end by 5 bases, with 12 bases between. This CDR3 spans 14 amino acids. Germline V CDR1 and CDR2: SGHDN, FVKESK. CDR3 loop: CASSQSRASYGYTF. CDR3 DNA sequence: TGTGCCAGCAGCCAAAGCAGGGCTTCATATGGCTACACCTTC.

This chain connects TRBV4-3 to TRBJ1-3; unclear D gene. The germline V gene has CDR1 LGHNA and CDR2 YSLEER. The CDR3 loop spans 17 amino acids. The ends were cut back, 0 bases at V and 0 bases at J, with 12 bases in the middle. CDR3 nucleotides: TGCGCCAGCAGCCAAGATTTATACAGCAGCTCTGGAAACACCATATATTTT. The encoded protein is CASSQDLYSSSGNTIYF.

The rearrangement uses TRBV9 and TRBJ1-6, with TRBD1 matching over 9 bases. This CDR3 has 15 amino acids. Germline assignment: CDR1 SGDLS and CDR2 YYNGEE. V lost 4 bases and J lost 10; bases outside the gene matches: 9. This chain's CDR3 is CASSILDRGRSPLHF. The CDR3 DNA sequence: TGTGCCAGCAGCATCCTGGACAGGGGTCGGTCACCCCTCCACTTT.

The chain combines TRBV12-3 or TRBV12-4 with TRBJ1-1, with TRBD1 matching 7 bases. V lost 6 bases, J lost 11 bases, and 12 bases stayed unmatched. The CDR3 contains 13 residues. This CDR3 reads CASRENEGAGAFF. CDR3 sequence (DNA): TGTGCCAGCAGGGAGAACGAGGGGGCTGGGGCTTTCTTT.

The chain combines TRBV4-1 with TRBJ1-4; 9 nucleotides match TRBD1. With V trimmed by 4 bases and J by 7 bases, 7 bases remained unmatched. The CDR3 runs to 15 residues. Germline loops: CDR1 MGHRA, CDR2 YSYEKL. CDR3: CASSRRQGESEKLFF. The DNA for the CDR3 is TGCGCCAGCAGCCGCCGACAGGGGGAATCTGAAAAACTGTTTTTT.

The rearrangement joins TRBV6-6 to TRBJ2-7; 7 positions agree with TRBD2. Germline CDR1 and CDR2: MNHNY and SVGAGI (reference sequence). The CDR3 consists of 14 residues. Trimming at V came to 5 bases and at J to 2 bases, leaving 6 bases not matched to a gene. The CDR3 nucleotides read TGTGCCAGCAGTACCCAAAGCGGGGCCTACGAGCAGTACTTC. Protein product: CASSTQSGAYEQYF.